This TCR beta chain was identified in a study of T cell responses to AZD1222 COVID-19 vaccine. Pooled samples include second doses given at about 4 or 12 weeks. With 4 bases clipped from V and 4 bases from J, the junction kept 13 bases outside the gene matches. CDR1 is MGHRA and CDR2 is YSYEKL in the germline V gene. The CDR3 has 18 residues. The table came from immunoSEQ multiplex PCR; TCRdb's copy has only in-frame clones and leaves some out. The sample has some 150,000 clones; 89% are singletons. This rearrangement joins TRBV4-1 to TRBJ2-5; 12 bases fit TRBD2. The receptor was derived from an adult who received the AZD1222 COVID-19 vaccine. The sequencing here drew on peripheral blood, taken 28 days after the second AZD1222 dose. CDR3 region: CASSPRLAGGPVGETQYF. CDR3 DNA: TGCGCCAGCAGCCCGAGGCTAGCGGGAGGGCCAGTAGGAGAGACCCAGTACTTC.